These 21 T cell receptor beta chains were sequenced from one sample in a study of memory CD4+ T cells and cytomegalovirus serostatus. Only in-frame clones appear in the TCRdb table, and some are missing; sequencing was by immunoSEQ multiplex PCR. This sample has 35,000 to 45,000 clones, with around 78% found just once. The sort gate was single viable CD3+CD4+CD8-CD45RO+ cells for memory CD4+ T cells. Input material: memory CD4+ T cells from blood. The origin of the receptors is an adult in good health and CMV-seronegative.

This clone occurred once. V and J are TRBV7-8 and TRBJ1-1, with D unclear. CDR3 size: 13 residues. Trimming took 1 base from V and 2 from J, leaving 5 bases between them. The germline gives CDR1 SGHVS, CDR2 FQNEAQ. The CDR3 reads CASSLVTNTEAFF. The CDR3 coding sequence is TGTGCCAGCAGCTTAGTAACCAACACTGAAGCTTTCTTT.

The chain joins TRBV7-2 to TRBJ1-6; D might be TRBD1 (6 bases). V lost 5 bases and J 8 bases, leaving 10 bases between the germline ends. Germline V gene data show CDR1 as SGHTA and CDR2 as FQGNSA. CDR3 length equals 13 residues. CDR3 amino acids: CASSVRQDSPLHF. The CDR3 DNA reads TGTGCCAGCAGCGTAAGACAGGATTCACCCCTCCACTTT.

The chain is built from TRBV7-8 and TRBJ2-3, with D unresolved. The CDR3 has 12 residues. Trimming removed 3 bases at V and 0 bases at J, with 1 base between. Germline CDR1 is SGHVS and CDR2 is FQNEAQ. The CDR3 DNA is TGTGCCAGCAGCTTTAGCACAGATACGCAGTATTTT. Its protein product is CASSFSTDTQYF. The variable domain in full, completed from reference TRBV7-8 and TRBJ2-3, reads GAGVSQSPRYKVAKRGQDVALRCDPISGHVSLFWYQQALGQGPEFLTYFQNEAQLDKSGLPSDRFFAERPEGSVSTLKIQRTQQEDSAVYLCASSFSTDTQYFGPGTRLTVL.

This sequence joins TRBV4-1 and TRBJ2-5; 7 positions match TRBD2. CDR3 length equals 16 residues. V lost 7 bases to trimming and J lost 2 bases; unmatched junction nucleotides: 13. The V gene's germline CDR1 is MGHRA and CDR2 YSYEKL. Here the CDR3 reads CASTRLGASGQETQYF. The CDR3 bases are TGCGCCAGCACACGGCTAGGGGCTAGCGGACAAGAGACCCAGTACTTC.

The chain uses TRBV6-1 and TRBJ1-5, with 7 bases aligning to TRBD1. V shed 4 bases and J 4 bases; nucleotides not matched to a gene: 7. CDR3 size: 15 residues. The germline V gene encodes CDR1 MNHNS and CDR2 SASEGT. The CDR3 loop is CASSGPDRANQPQHF. CDR3 coding DNA: TGTGCCAGCAGTGGTCCCGACAGGGCGAATCAGCCCCAGCATTTT.

J is TRBJ2-2 and V is TRBV7-7; no clear D. Germline V gene sequence: CDR1 SSHAT, CDR2 FNYEAQ (reference sequence). V shed 0 bases and J shed 8 bases, with 10 bases lying between them. This CDR3 spans 14 amino acids. The CDR3 spells CASSLAPLDGELFF. Here the CDR3 DNA reads TGTGCCAGCAGCTTAGCCCCACTCGATGGGGAGCTGTTTTTT.

J is TRBJ2-3 and V is TRBV5-4; the D gene is possibly TRBD1 (6 bases). Germline CDR1 is SGHNT and CDR2 is YYREEE (reference sequence). The CDR3 has 14 residues. V lost 5 bases, J lost 2 bases, and 12 bases lay in between. The CDR3 DNA reads TGTGCCAGCAGTCCATGGACAGTCACAGATACGCAGTATTTT. It codes for CASSPWTVTDTQYF.

The rearrangement joins TRBV2 to TRBJ2-7; 11 nucleotides agree with TRBD2. CDR1 and CDR2 from the germline V gene are SNHLY and FYNNEI. This CDR3 comprises 15 residues. V was clipped by 0 bases and J by 5 bases; unmatched bases: 3. This CDR3 reads CASSEAVTSGDEQYF. The CDR3 bases are TGTGCCAGCAGTGAAGCCGTGACTAGCGGGGACGAGCAGTACTTC. The full variable domain, rest sourced from reference TRBV2 and TRBJ2-7, is EPEVTQTPSHQVTQMGQEVILRCVPISNHLYFYWYRQILGQKVEFLVSFYNNEISEKSEIFDDQFSVERPDGSNFTLKIRSTKLEDSAMYFCASSEAVTSGDEQYFGPGTRLTVT.

The CDR3 bases are TGTGCCAGCAGCTTTACCGGGACAGGGATGGCAGTAACTAATGAAAAACTGTTTTTT. Protein: CASSFTGTGMAVTNEKLFF. This chain joins TRBV7-2 and TRBJ1-4; 9 nucleotides agree with TRBD1. Unmatched junction bases numbered 12, after V lost 3 bases and J lost 1 base. CDR3 length: 19 residues. CDR1 SGHTA and CDR2 FQGNSA come from the germline V gene.

V and J are TRBV27 and TRBJ1-2; D ambiguous. Between the trimmed V and J ends, which lost 5 bases and 3 bases, there was a span of 16 bases. The germline CDR1 and CDR2 sequences are MNHEY and SMNVEV (reference sequence). The CDR3 sequence is 15 residues long. The CDR3 sequence: CASSPLPHKDYGYTF. The DNA for the CDR3 is TGTGCCAGCAGTCCCCTCCCCCACAAAGACTATGGCTACACCTTC.

This clone was detected only once. The chain combines TRBV6-1 with TRBJ2-1; 7 nucleotides agree with TRBD2. The J segment lost 8 bases and the V segment lost 0 bases, leaving 10 bases of the junction unmatched. Looked up from germline, CDR1 is MNHNS and CDR2 is SASEGT. This CDR3 is built from 16 residues. CDR3 residues: CASSEAGSGLGYEQFF. Written as DNA, the CDR3 is TGTGCCAGCAGTGAAGCAGGTTCCGGACTAGGCTATGAGCAGTTCTTC.

This clone was seen only a few times. Germline and junction disagree at one end, which may indicate a read error. The chain recombines TRBV4-1 with TRBJ2-6; D not resolved. The length of the CDR3 is 15 residues. Germline V gene sequence: CDR1 MGHRA, CDR2 YSYEKL. The CDR3 region is CASSSPTSAANVLTF. CDR3 in DNA: TGCGCCAGCAGCTCTCCCACCTCTGCGGCCAACGTCCTGACTTTC.

The rearrangement uses TRBV5-8 and TRBJ1-2; D unclear. Germline V gives CDR1 SGHTS, CDR2 YDEGEE. This CDR3 contains 11 residues. The V end lost 0 bases, the J end lost 13 bases, and 10 bases lay between the germline ends. The CDR3 reads CASSLGTLFTF. The CDR3, as DNA: TGTGCCAGCAGCTTGGGTACATTGTTCACCTTC. Using reference TRBV5-8 and TRBJ1-2 for the parts outside the CDR3, the full variable domain is EAGVTQSPTHLIKTRGQQATLRCSPISGHTSVYWYQQALGLGLQFLLWYDEGEERNRGNFPPRFSGRQFPNYSSELNVNALELEDSALYLCASSLGTLFTFGSGTRLTVV.

V is TRBV10-3 and J is TRBJ2-5, with 8 bases that match TRBD2. The CDR3 is made up of 14 amino acids. CDR1 is ENHRY, CDR2 SYGVKD, per germline. With 5 bases clipped from V and 1 base from J, the junction kept 3 bases outside the gene matches. CDR3 sequence: CAISSGGGQETQYF. CDR3 coding DNA: TGTGCCATCAGTTCGGGGGGGGGCCAAGAGACCCAGTACTTC.

CDR3 DNA: TGCGCCAGCAGTCAAACAGGGGACTGGATGAACACTGAAGCTTTCTTT. Translation: CASSQTGDWMNTEAFF. The gene calls are TRBV23-1 and TRBJ1-1; 7 bases fit TRBD1. TRBV23-1 is recorded as an ORF, its role being uncertain. The CDR3 is made up of 16 amino acids. V lost 2 bases, J lost 0 bases, and 6 bases stayed unmatched.

The chain uses TRBV29-1 and TRBJ1-2, with 8 positions matching TRBD1. Germline V lookup: CDR1 SQVTM, CDR2 ANQGSEA. With V trimmed by 1 base and J by 4 bases, 8 bases remained unmatched. The CDR3 loop spans 15 amino acids. The CDR3 DNA is TGCAGCGTTGAAGGCTCAGGACAGGGCGCCTATGGCTACACCTTC. It is translated as CSVEGSGQGAYGYTF.

This chain uses TRBV27 with TRBJ1-1; possible D gene TRBD1, 6 bases. V lost 4 bases to trimming and J lost 1 base, with 13 bases between them. Germline V gene sequence: CDR1 MNHEY, CDR2 SMNVEV (reference sequence). The CDR3 has 15 residues. This CDR3 reads CASSYPGAKNTEAFF. CDR3 DNA sequence: TGTGCCAGCAGTTATCCAGGGGCTAAGAACACTGAAGCTTTCTTT.

Turning to this clone: Other nucleotide sequences from this sample produce the same CDR3. The V gene is TRBV14, the J gene TRBJ2-5; D possibly matches TRBD1 or TRBD2 (6 bases each). V was shortened by 7 bases and J by 5 bases, with 11 bases between the two germline ends. CDR1 and CDR2 from the germline V gene are SGHDN and FVKESK. The CDR3 spans 12 residues. CDR3 region: CASNRGGETQYF. DNA for the CDR3: TGTGCCAGCAACCGAGGGGGGGAGACCCAGTACTTC.

The chain recombines TRBV6-1 with TRBJ2-7; D unclear. Germline V CDR1 and CDR2: MNHNS, SASEGT. The CDR3 spans 12 residues. The germline V and J ends were trimmed by 7 bases and 0 bases, with 7 bases remaining between them. The CDR3 here is CASMRFSYEQYF. CDR3 bases: TGTGCCAGCATGCGATTCTCCTACGAGCAGTACTTC.

The gene calls are TRBV2 and TRBJ1-4, with D tentatively TRBD1 (5 bases). CDR3 length equals 13 residues. CDR1 and CDR2 from the germline V gene are SNHLY and FYNNEI. The V gene lost 7 bases and the J gene lost 8 bases, with 14 bases spanning the gap. CDR3 in DNA: TGTGCCAGCACCAGGGTGAATCGAGAAAAACTGTTTTTT. Its protein is CASTRVNREKLFF.

V and J are TRBV21-1 and TRBJ2-5; TRBD1 was called by the table and not checked on the DNA. TRBV21-1 is termed a pseudogene. This CDR3 contains 12 residues. Written as DNA, the CDR3 is TGTGCCAGCGTACAGGGGGAAGAGACCCAGTACTTC. This encodes CASVQGEETQYF.